A selection of T cell receptor beta chains follows, all from one sample in a study of cytomegalovirus exposure and HLA in healthy donors. The method was immunoSEQ multiplex PCR; TCRdb's version includes in-frame clones alone and lacks a portion of them. The sample comprises some 230,000 clones, under 95% of which are singletons, and more than 0.85% rests with the top ten. Input material: PBMCs. These TCRs come from a young woman in good health and CMV-seronegative. Each CDR3 is given with its conserved first and last residue. Fields, in order: J gene, CDR3 length, V gene, CDR3 protein.

j_gene: TRBJ2-3; len: 18; v_gene: TRBV7-9; CDR3aa: CASSFGASGRPVSDTQYF
j_gene: TRBJ1-5; len: 15; v_gene: TRBV19; CDR3aa: CASSGAGVSNQPQHF
j_gene: TRBJ1-4; len: 16; v_gene: TRBV5-1; CDR3aa: CASSTLQGAFGEKLFF
j_gene: TRBJ1-3; len: 17; v_gene: TRBV13; CDR3aa: CASSLGFGGYSGNTIYF
j_gene: TRBJ1-4; len: 15; v_gene: TRBV7-7; CDR3aa: CASSASGTGVEKLFF
j_gene: TRBJ2-7; len: 11; v_gene: TRBV18; CDR3aa: CASSPNYEQYF
j_gene: TRBJ2-7; len: 12; v_gene: TRBV6-4; CDR3aa: CASETGGYEQYF
j_gene: TRBJ2-7; len: 12; v_gene: TRBV30; CDR3aa: CAWSAQDYEQYF
j_gene: TRBJ2-1; len: 13; v_gene: TRBV30; CDR3aa: CAGRFDSYNEQFF
j_gene: TRBJ1-1; len: 14; v_gene: TRBV5-6; CDR3aa: CASSLGRGNTEAFF
j_gene: TRBJ1-1; len: 14; v_gene: TRBV11-2; CDR3aa: CASSPKFEGGLAFF
j_gene: TRBJ1-2; len: 12; v_gene: TRBV5-1; CDR3aa: CASSPTGDGYTF
j_gene: TRBJ2-7; len: 15; v_gene: TRBV5-1; CDR3aa: CASSLGAAEIYEQYF
j_gene: TRBJ2-7; len: 17; v_gene: TRBV7-9; CDR3aa: CASSPRPTSGGSYEQYF
j_gene: TRBJ1-3; len: 15; v_gene: TRBV7-3; CDR3aa: CASSLHGSSGNTIYF
j_gene: TRBJ2-5; len: 15; v_gene: TRBV2; CDR3aa: CASSPGQRYQETQYF
j_gene: TRBJ2-7; len: 13; v_gene: TRBV7-9; CDR3aa: CATQRGLGYEQYF
j_gene: TRBJ1-1; len: 13; v_gene: TRBV9; CDR3aa: CASSVELNTEAFF
j_gene: TRBJ2-7; len: 14; v_gene: TRBV12-5; CDR3aa: CASGLTRQAGEQYF
j_gene: TRBJ1-1; len: 13; v_gene: TRBV2; CDR3aa: CASYKGGGNEAFF
j_gene: TRBJ2-7; len: 14; v_gene: TRBV13; CDR3aa: CASSLGDKRYEQYF
j_gene: TRBJ2-7; len: 16; v_gene: TRBV10-3; CDR3aa: CATFKGLADPDYEQYF
j_gene: TRBJ1-2; len: 13; v_gene: TRBV23-1; CDR3aa: CASSLQQVYGYTF
j_gene: TRBJ2-3; len: 14; v_gene: TRBV30; CDR3aa: CAWSVGLALDTQYF
j_gene: TRBJ1-1; len: 17; v_gene: TRBV5-1; CDR3aa: CASSSSLGTGGVRDAFF
j_gene: TRBJ2-1; len: 15; v_gene: TRBV6-5; CDR3aa: CASSYRLGYYNEQFF
j_gene: TRBJ1-2; len: 13; v_gene: TRBV10-2; CDR3aa: CASSDVQAYGYTF
j_gene: TRBJ2-5; len: 13; v_gene: TRBV28; CDR3aa: CASVSGRGETQYF
j_gene: TRBJ2-2; len: 14; v_gene: TRBV7-6; CDR3aa: CASSLGTSHGELFF